These T cell receptor beta chains were read from a single sample in a study of tumor-infiltrating lymphocytes in oesophageal squamous cell carcinoma. TCRdb fed the PCR reads into MiXCR, producing one record per CDR3 protein. Among approximately 12,000 distinct CDR3 sequences listed, under 60% were seen once. The sequenced material came from esophageal tumor tissue. These receptors originate from a male donor with esophageal squamous cell carcinoma. The CDR3 runs from the conserved cysteine through the conserved F or W. The D gene is left open where the match is weak. Some rows have no size entry. The others give once, few or many, or a class for an expanded clone.

V gene,D gene,clone size,J gene,CDR3 protein,CDR3 DNA
TRBV7-2,.,.,TRBJ2-5,CASSLRTTQETQYF,TGTGCCAGCAGCTTAAGGACAACCCAAGAGACCCAGTACTTC
TRBV12-5,.,once,TRBJ2-1,CASGWIPDTEQFF,TGTGCTAGTGGTTGGATCCCCGACACTGAGCAGTTCTTC
TRBV12-3/TRBV12-4,.,.,TRBJ2-2,CASSFLGNTGELFF,TGTGCCAGCAGTTTTCTGGGGAACACCGGGGAGCTGTTTTTT
TRBV7-8,TRBD2,.,TRBJ2-5,CASSFGLATQETQYF,TGTGCCAGCAGCTTTGGACTAGCGACACAAGAGACCCAGTACTTC
TRBV7-2,.,few,TRBJ2-1,CASSLKRLVTNNEQFF,TGTGCCAGCAGCTTAAAAAGGCTAGTGACTAACAATGAGCAGTTCTTC
TRBV7-6,.,.,TRBJ2-1,CASSSRLQMGYNEQFF,TGTGCCAGCAGCTCACGACTCCAAATGGGCTACAATGAGCAGTTCTTC
TRBV27,TRBD2,few,TRBJ2-4,CASSLLAGKNIQYF,TGTGCCAGCAGTTTGCTAGCGGGGAAAAACATTCAGTACTTC
TRBV28,.,few,TRBJ2-1,CASSPQLNEQFF,TGTGCCAGCAGTCCCCAACTCAATGAGCAGTTCTTC
TRBV7-3,TRBD2,few,TRBJ2-1,CASRLAGSTYNEQFF,TGTGCCAGCAGGTTAGCGGGGTCCACCTACAATGAGCAGTTCTTC
TRBV7-3,TRBD1,.,TRBJ1-1,CASSSGQGNTEAFF,TGTGCCAGCAGCTCGGGACAGGGGAACACTGAAGCTTTCTTT
TRBV7-6,TRBD1,few,TRBJ2-5,CASSLGAGGKTQYF,TGTGCCAGCAGCTTAGGCGCAGGGGGAAAGACCCAGTACTTC
TRBV6-1,.,medium-sized,TRBJ2-2,CANSGSNTGELFF,TGTGCCAATAGCGGATCGAACACCGGGGAGCTGTTTTTT
TRBV11-2,.,.,TRBJ2-1,CASSLFRIGFYEQFF,TGTGCCAGCAGCTTATTTCGTATTGGTTTCTACGAGCAGTTCTTC
TRBV11-3,.,.,TRBJ2-7,CARLTTPRDGSYEQYF,TGTGCCAGGTTAACGACCCCTCGGGACGGCTCCTACGAGCAGTACTTC
TRBV12-3/TRBV12-4,TRBD1,.,TRBJ2-2,CASSHVDRDGELFF,TGTGCCAGCAGCCACGTCGACAGGGACGGGGAGCTGTTTTTT
TRBV6-1,TRBD1,.,TRBJ2-7,CASSEGGTAAYEQYF,TGTGCCAGCAGTGAAGGAGGGACAGCAGCCTACGAGCAGTACTTC
TRBV7-9,.,.,TRBJ2-6,CASSTIYSGANVLTF,TGTGCCAGCAGCACGATATACTCTGGGGCCAACGTCCTGACTTTC
TRBV7-8,.,few,TRBJ2-2,CASTNRVLVTGELFF,TGTGCCAGCACCAACAGGGTTTTGGTCACCGGGGAGCTGTTTTTT
TRBV7-8,.,once,TRBJ2-1,CASSYRQSSYNEQFF,TGTGCCAGCAGCTACAGACAAAGCTCCTACAATGAGCAGTTCTTC
TRBV7-3,.,.,TRBJ2-1,CASSPAGSGEQFF,TGTGCCAGCAGCCCCGCGGGATCGGGTGAGCAGTTCTTC
TRBV7-9,TRBD1,many,TRBJ1-2,CASGQGGNYGYTF,TGTGCCAGCGGACAGGGGGGAAACTATGGCTACACCTTC
TRBV7-6,.,.,TRBJ2-7,CASSYRIGGAAYEQYF,TGTGCCAGCAGCTACCGGATTGGCGGGGCGGCCTACGAGCAGTACTTC
TRBV7-7,TRBD2,.,TRBJ2-1,CASSLSVLVGGDEQFF,TGTGCTAGCAGCTTATCGGTTCTAGTGGGAGGGGATGAGCAGTTCTTC
TRBV7-2,.,.,TRBJ2-3,CASSLRVQASGTGELYF,TGTGCCAGCAGCTTGAGGGTTCAAGCGTCGGGGACCGGGGAGCTGTATTTT
TRBV7-3,.,.,TRBJ2-1,CASSPGDVRPYDEQFF,TGTGCCAGCAGCCCGGGGGACGTCAGGCCCTACGATGAGCAGTTCTTC
TRBV7-2,.,.,TRBJ1-1,CASSWGLTNTEAFF,TGTGCCAGCAGTTGGGGACTTACGAACACTGAAGCTTTCTTT
TRBV7-5,.,.,TRBJ2-7,CISVPEAGPTHEQYF,.
TRBV11-2,.,.,TRBJ2-5,CASSLVRQQETQYF,TGTGCCAGCAGCTTAGTTCGACAGCAAGAGACCCAGTACTTC
TRBV7-4,.,once,TRBJ2-2,CASSFSGPGELFF,TGTGCCAGCAGCTTCAGTGGCCCCGGGGAGCTGTTTTTT
TRBV6-6,TRBD1,.,TRBJ1-2,CASSRQGQRGYTF,TGTGCCAGCAGCAGACAGGGCCAGAGGGGCTACACCTTC
TRBV7-2,.,few,TRBJ2-1,CASSLWGQNSYNEQFF,TGTGCCAGCAGCTTATGGGGCCAAAACTCCTACAATGAGCAGTTCTTC
TRBV7-2,TRBD1,.,TRBJ1-2,CASSPQGASNYGYTF,TGTGCCAGCAGCCCGCAGGGGGCGAGTAACTATGGCTACACCTTC
TRBV7-4,.,.,TRBJ1-2,CASSLSGGLNYGYTF,TGTGCCAGCAGCTTATCGGGGGGCCTTAACTATGGCTACACCTTC
TRBV7-3,.,.,TRBJ2-1,CASSPETSYNEQFF,TGTGCCAGCAGTCCAGAGACCAGTTACAATGAGCAGTTCTTC
TRBV28,.,.,TRBJ1-2,CASTGQTNYGYTF,TGTGCCAGCACCGGACAGACTAACTATGGCTACACCTTC
TRBV28,TRBD1,.,TRBJ2-1,CASSSDRVPTLYNEQFF,TGTGCCAGCAGCTCCGACAGGGTGCCTACTCTCTACAATGAGCAGTTCTTC
TRBV6-5,TRBD2,.,TRBJ2-1,CASSQPVLSGRYNEQFF,TGTGCCAGCAGTCAACCCGTCTTGAGCGGGAGGTACAATGAGCAGTTCTTC
TRBV7-6,.,few,TRBJ2-1,CASGTRAPRDNEQFF,TGTGCCAGCGGAACGAGAGCACCCCGGGACAATGAGCAGTTCTTC
TRBV25-1,.,many,TRBJ2-6,CASSESEGAGPGANVLTF,TGTGCCAGCAGTGAATCGGAGGGAGCCGGGCCTGGGGCCAACGTCCTGACTTTC
TRBV7-6,.,.,TRBJ2-7,CASSLELYEQYF,TGTGCCAGCAGCTTAGAACTTTACGAGCAGTACTTC
TRBV7-2,.,.,TRBJ1-1,CASSLVGRSTEAFF,TGTGCCAGCAGCTTAGTTGGGAGGAGCACTGAAGCTTTCTTT
TRBV12-3/TRBV12-4,.,few,TRBJ2-7,CASSFQGHEQYF,TGTGCCAGCAGTTTTCAGGGCCACGAGCAGTACTTC
TRBV11-2,.,.,TRBJ2-5,CASSLSQGGTQYF,TGTGCCAGCAGCTTATCCCAAGGAGGGACCCAGTACTTC
TRBV7-3,TRBD2,few,TRBJ2-5,CASSPLGGRETQYF,TGTGCCAGCAGCCCCTTGGGAGGGCGAGAGACCCAGTACTTC